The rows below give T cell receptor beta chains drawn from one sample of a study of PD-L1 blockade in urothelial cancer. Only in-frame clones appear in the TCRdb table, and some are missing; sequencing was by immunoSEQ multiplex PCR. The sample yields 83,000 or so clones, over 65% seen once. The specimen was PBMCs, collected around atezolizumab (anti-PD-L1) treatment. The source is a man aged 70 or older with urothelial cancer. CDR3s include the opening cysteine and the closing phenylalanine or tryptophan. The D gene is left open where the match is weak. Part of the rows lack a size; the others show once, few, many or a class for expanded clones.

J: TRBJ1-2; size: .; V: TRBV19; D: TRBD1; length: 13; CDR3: CASSPRTGGGYTF; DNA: TGTGCCAGTAGTCCGAGGACAGGCGGAGGCTACACCTTC
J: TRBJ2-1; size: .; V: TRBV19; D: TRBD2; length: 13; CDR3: CASASGSYNEQFF; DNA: TGTGCCAGCGCTAGCGGGTCATACAATGAGCAGTTCTTC
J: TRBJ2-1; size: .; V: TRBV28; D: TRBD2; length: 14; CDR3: CASSWGEAGNEQFF; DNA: TGTGCCAGCAGTTGGGGTGAAGCGGGGAATGAGCAGTTCTTC
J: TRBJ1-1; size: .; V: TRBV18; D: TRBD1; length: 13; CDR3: CASSGDRGTEAFF; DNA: TGTGCCAGCTCAGGGGACAGGGGCACTGAAGCTTTCTTT
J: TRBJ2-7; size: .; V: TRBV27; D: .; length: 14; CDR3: CASSQKNDPGEQYF; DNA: TGTGCCAGCAGTCAGAAAAACGACCCGGGTGAGCAGTACTTC
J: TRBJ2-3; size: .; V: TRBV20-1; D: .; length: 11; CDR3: CSAQRTDTQYF; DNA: TGCAGTGCTCAGCGGACAGATACGCAGTATTTT
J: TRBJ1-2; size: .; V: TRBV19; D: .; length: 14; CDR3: CASSIGSGIYGYTF; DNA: TGTGCCAGTAGTATTGGGTCAGGGATCTATGGCTACACCTTC
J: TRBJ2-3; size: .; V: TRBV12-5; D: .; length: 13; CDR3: CASARGATDTQYF; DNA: TGTGCTAGTGCCCGGGGGGCGACAGATACGCAGTATTTT
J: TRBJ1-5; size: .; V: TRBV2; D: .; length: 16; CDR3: CASSEGAEGSNQPQHF; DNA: TGTGCCAGCAGTGAAGGGGCGGAGGGCAGCAATCAGCCCCAGCATTTT
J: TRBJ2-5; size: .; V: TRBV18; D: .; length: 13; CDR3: CASSGSAQETQYF; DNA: TGTGCCAGCTCCGGGTCGGCGCAAGAGACCCAGTACTTC
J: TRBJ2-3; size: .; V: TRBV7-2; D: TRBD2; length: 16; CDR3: CASSHGGGGPPDTQYF; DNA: TGTGCCAGCAGCCACGGGGGGGGAGGGCCCCCAGATACGCAGTATTTT
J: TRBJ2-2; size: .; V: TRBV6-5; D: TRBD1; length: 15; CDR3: CASRPGQANTGELFF; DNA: TGTGCCAGCAGGCCCGGACAGGCGAACACCGGGGAGCTGTTTTTT
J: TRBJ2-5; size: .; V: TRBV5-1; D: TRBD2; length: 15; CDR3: CASSLGLAGVETQYF; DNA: TGCGCCAGCAGCTTGGGACTAGCGGGAGTAGAGACCCAGTACTTC
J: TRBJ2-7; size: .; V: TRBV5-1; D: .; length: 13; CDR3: CASSLFAGEEQYF; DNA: TGCGCCAGCAGCTTGTTCGCAGGGGAAGAGCAGTACTTC
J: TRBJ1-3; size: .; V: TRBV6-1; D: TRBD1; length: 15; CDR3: CASSETGDLGNTIYF; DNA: TGTGCCAGCAGTGAGACAGGGGATCTTGGAAACACCATATATTTT
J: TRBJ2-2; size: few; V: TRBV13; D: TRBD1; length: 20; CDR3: CASSLLGRQGMQSKTGELFF; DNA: TGTGCCAGCAGCTTATTAGGTAGACAGGGGATGCAATCAAAAACCGGGGAGCTGTTTTTT
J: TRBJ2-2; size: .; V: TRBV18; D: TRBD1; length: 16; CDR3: CASSPPGQGSYGELFF; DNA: TGTGCCAGCTCACCACCAGGACAGGGGTCCTACGGGGAGCTGTTTTTT
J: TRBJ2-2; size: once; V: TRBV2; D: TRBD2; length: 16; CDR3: CASKIDGGATTGELFF; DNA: TGTGCCAGCAAGATCGACGGGGGGGCTACCACCGGGGAGCTGTTTTTT
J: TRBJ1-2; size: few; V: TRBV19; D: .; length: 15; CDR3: CASSISITANYGYTF; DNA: TGTGCCAGTAGTATATCGATAACTGCTAACTATGGCTACACCTTC
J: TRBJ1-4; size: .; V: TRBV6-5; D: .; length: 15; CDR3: CASSPVFTTNEKLFF; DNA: TGTGCCAGCAGCCCCGTGTTTACAACTAATGAAAAACTGTTTTTT
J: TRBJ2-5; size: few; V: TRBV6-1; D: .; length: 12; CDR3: CASSYNQETQYF; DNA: TGTGCCAGCAGTTATAACCAAGAGACCCAGTACTTC
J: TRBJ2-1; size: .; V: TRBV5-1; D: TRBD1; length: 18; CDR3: CASSFPGQGFLSYNEQFF; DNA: TGCGCCAGCAGCTTTCCGGGACAGGGGTTTCTCTCCTACAATGAGCAGTTCTTC
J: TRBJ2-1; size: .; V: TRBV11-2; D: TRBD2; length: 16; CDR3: CASSPFGTSGGNEQFF; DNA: TGTGCCAGCAGCCCTTTTGGGACTAGCGGGGGGAATGAGCAGTTCTTC
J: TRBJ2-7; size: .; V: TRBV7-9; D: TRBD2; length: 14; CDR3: CASSGTSGTYEQYF; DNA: TGTGCCAGCAGCGGGACTAGCGGAACTTACGAGCAGTACTTC
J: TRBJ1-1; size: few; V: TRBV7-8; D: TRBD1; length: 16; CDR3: CASSLQTGEFQTEAFF; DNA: TGTGCCAGCAGCCTACAGACAGGGGAGTTTCAGACTGAAGCTTTCTTT
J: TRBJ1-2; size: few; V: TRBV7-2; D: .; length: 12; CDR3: CASRGRADGYTF; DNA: TGTGCCAGCAGAGGCAGGGCCGACGGCTACACCTTC
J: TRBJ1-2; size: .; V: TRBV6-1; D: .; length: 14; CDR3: CASSDVRDNYGYTF; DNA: TGTGCCAGCAGTGATGTCAGGGATAACTATGGCTACACCTTC
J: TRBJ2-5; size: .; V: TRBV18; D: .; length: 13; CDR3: CASSLRREETQYF; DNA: TGTGCCAGCTCACTACGCAGGGAAGAGACCCAGTACTTC
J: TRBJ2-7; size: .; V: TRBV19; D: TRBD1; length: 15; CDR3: CASRRETGDSYEQYF; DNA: TGTGCCAGTAGAAGGGAGACAGGGGATTCCTACGAGCAGTACTTC
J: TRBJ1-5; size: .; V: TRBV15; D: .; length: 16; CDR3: CATSRDQDMVGQPQHF; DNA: TGTGCCACCAGCAGAGATCAGGACATGGTGGGTCAGCCCCAGCATTTT
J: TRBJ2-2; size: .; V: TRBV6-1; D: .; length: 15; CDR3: CASSAKVTATGELFF; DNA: TGTGCCAGCAGCGCTAAAGTGACTGCGACCGGGGAGCTGTTTTTT
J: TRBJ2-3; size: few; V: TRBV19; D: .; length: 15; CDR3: CASSINGFSTDTQYF; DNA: TGTGCCAGTAGTATTAACGGTTTTAGCACAGATACGCAGTATTTT
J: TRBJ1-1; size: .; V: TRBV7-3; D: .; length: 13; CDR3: CASSQDMNTEAFF; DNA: TGTGCCAGCAGCCAGGACATGAACACTGAAGCTTTCTTT
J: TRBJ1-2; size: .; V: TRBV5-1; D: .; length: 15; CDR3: CASSLDPQESHGYTF; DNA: TGCGCCAGCAGCTTGGATCCCCAGGAAAGCCATGGCTACACCTTC
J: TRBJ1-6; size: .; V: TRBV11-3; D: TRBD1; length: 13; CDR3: CASSRDRDSPLHF; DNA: TGTGCCAGCTCGCGAGACAGGGATTCACCCCTCCACTTT
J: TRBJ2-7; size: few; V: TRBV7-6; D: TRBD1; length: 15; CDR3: CASSLTGDSSYEQYF; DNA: TGTGCCAGCAGCTTAACAGGGGACAGCTCCTACGAGCAGTACTTC
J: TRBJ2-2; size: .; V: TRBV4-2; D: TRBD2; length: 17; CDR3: CASSSATSGRNTGELFF; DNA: TGTGCCAGCAGCTCAGCGACTAGCGGGAGAAACACCGGGGAGCTGTTTTTT
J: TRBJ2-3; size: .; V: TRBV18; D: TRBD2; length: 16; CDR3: CASSPLLAGWEDTQYF; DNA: TGTGCCAGCTCACCACTACTAGCGGGATGGGAGGATACGCAGTATTTT
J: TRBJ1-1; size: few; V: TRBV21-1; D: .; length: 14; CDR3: CASSKEYRYTEAFF; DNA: TGTGCCAGCAGCAAAGAGTACAGATACACTGAAGCTTTCTTT
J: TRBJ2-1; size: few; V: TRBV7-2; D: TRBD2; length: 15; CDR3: CASTLILAGDPEQFF; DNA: TGTGCCAGCACCCTAATACTAGCGGGAGATCCTGAGCAGTTCTTC
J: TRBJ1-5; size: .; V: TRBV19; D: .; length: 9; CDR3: CASSPAQHF; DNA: TGTGCCAGTAGTCCGGCCCAGCATTTT
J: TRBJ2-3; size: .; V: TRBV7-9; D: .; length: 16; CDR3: CASSTAFRVGSDTQYF; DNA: TGTGCCAGCAGCACCGCCTTTCGGGTTGGGTCAGATACGCAGTATTTT
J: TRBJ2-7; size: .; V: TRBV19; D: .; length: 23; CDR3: CASSTITGLHSYSTVRSSNEQYF; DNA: TGTGCCAGTAGTACCATCACAGGGCTTCACAGCTATTCTACAGTACGCTCTTCTAACGAGCAGTACTTC
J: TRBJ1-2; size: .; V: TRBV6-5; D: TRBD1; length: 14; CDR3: CASSYDRGNYGYTF; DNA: TGTGCCAGCAGTTATGACAGGGGCAACTATGGCTACACCTTC
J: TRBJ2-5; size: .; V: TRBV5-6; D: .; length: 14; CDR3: CASSRRGIEETQYF; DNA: TGTGCCAGCAGCCGGAGGGGTATCGAAGAGACCCAGTACTTC
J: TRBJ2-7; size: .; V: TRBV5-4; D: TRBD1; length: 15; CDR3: CASSLQGEQGYEQYF; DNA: TGTGCCAGCAGCCTACAGGGGGAACAGGGCTACGAGCAGTACTTC
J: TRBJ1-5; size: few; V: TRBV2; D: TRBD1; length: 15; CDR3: CASNKDRGNGQPQHF; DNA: TGTGCCAGCAATAAGGACAGGGGAAATGGTCAGCCCCAGCATTTT
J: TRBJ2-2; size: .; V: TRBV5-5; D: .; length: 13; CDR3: CASSSQMAGELFF; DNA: TGTGCCAGCAGCTCACAGATGGCCGGGGAGCTGTTTTTT
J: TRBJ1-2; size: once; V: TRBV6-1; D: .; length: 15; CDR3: CASTLGRGIGYGYTF; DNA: TGTGCCAGCACTCTCGGAAGGGGGATTGGGTATGGCTACACCTTC